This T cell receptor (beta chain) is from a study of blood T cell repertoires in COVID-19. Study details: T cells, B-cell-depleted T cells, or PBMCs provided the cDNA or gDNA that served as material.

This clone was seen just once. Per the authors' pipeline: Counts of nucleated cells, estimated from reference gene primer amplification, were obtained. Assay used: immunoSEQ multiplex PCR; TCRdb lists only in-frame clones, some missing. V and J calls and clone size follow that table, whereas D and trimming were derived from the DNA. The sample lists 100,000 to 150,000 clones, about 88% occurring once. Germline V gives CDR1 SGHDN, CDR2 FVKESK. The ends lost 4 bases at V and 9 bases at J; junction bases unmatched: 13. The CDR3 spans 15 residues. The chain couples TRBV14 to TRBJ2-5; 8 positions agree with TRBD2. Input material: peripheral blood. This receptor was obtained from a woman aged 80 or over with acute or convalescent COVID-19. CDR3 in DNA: TGTGCCAGCAGCCTAACGGGGGGGACTAGGAATCCCCAGTACTTC. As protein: CASSLTGGTRNPQYF.